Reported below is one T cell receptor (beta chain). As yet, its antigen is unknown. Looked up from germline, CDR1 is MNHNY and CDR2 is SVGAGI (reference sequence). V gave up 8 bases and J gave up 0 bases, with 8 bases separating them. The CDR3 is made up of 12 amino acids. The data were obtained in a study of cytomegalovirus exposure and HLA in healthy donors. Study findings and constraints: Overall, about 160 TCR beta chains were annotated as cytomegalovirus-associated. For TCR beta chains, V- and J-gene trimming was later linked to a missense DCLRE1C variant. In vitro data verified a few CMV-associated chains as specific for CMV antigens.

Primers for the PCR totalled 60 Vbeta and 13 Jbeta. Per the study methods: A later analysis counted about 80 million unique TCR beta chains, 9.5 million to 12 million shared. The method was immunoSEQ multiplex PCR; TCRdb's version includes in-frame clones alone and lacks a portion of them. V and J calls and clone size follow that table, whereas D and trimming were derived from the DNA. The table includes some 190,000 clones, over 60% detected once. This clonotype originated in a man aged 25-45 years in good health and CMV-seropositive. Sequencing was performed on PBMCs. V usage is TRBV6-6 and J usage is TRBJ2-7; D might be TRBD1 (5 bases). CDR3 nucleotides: TGTGCCAGCGGGGCCATCTCCTACGAGCAGTACTTC. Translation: CASGAISYEQYF.